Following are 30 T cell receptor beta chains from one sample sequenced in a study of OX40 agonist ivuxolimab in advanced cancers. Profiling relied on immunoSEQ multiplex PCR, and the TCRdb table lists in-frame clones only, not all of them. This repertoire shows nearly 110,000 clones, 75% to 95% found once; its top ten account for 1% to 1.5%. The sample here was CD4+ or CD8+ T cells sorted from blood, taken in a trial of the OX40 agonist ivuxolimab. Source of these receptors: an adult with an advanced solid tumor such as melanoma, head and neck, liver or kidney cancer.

This chain's CDR3 is CASSPYRSGNMNTEAFF. CDR3 in DNA: TGTGCCAGCTCACCATATCGTTCCGGAAACATGAACACTGAAGCTTTCTTT. This chain joins TRBV18 and TRBJ1-1; no firm D call. V dropped 2 bases and J dropped 0 bases, with 16 bases sitting between them. This CDR3 region has 17 residues. Germline assignment: CDR1 KGHSH and CDR2 LQKENI.

The CDR3 nucleotides are TGTGCCAGCAGTCCTAGCTTTGGCACAGATACGCAGTATTTT. Protein: CASSPSFGTDTQYF. This chain connects TRBV6-5 to TRBJ2-3, with a tentative D call TRBD2 (5 bases). Germline CDR1 reads MNHEY; CDR2 reads SVGAGI. The CDR3 consists of 14 residues. V was shortened by 5 bases and J by 1 base, with 10 bases between the two germline ends.

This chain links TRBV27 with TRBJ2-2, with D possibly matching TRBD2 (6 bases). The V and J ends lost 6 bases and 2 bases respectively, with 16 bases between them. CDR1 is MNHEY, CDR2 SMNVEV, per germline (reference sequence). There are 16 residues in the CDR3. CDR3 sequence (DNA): TGTGCCAGCAGCCGAAGCGGGCGTGTTAACACCGGGGAGCTGTTTTTT. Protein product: CASSRSGRVNTGELFF.

The CDR3 protein is CASSSLGAAQETQYF. In DNA, the CDR3 is TGTGCCAGCAGCTCCCTCGGGGCGGCACAAGAGACCCAGTACTTC. The chain uses TRBV7-3 and TRBJ2-5, with D possibly called TRBD1 or TRBD2 (5 bases each). CDR1 and CDR2 from the germline V gene are SGHTA and FQGTGA. There are 15 residues in the CDR3. The V end was cut by 4 bases, the J end by 2 bases, with 14 bases between.

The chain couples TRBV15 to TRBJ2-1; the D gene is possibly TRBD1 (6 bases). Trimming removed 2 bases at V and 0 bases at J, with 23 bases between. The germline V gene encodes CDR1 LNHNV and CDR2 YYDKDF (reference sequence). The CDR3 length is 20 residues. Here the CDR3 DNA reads TGTGCCACCAGCAGATATTCTAGCCACAGGGCCTCGAGCTCCTACAATGAGCAGTTCTTC. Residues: CATSRYSSHRASSSYNEQFF.

The CDR3 DNA is TGTGCCAGCAGCCCGGAGCCAGGGTCGAACACCGGGGAGCTGTTTTTT. Its protein product is CASSPEPGSNTGELFF. The chain is built from TRBV5-5 and TRBJ2-2; perhaps TRBD1 as D (5 bases). Germline V gene lookup returns CDR1 SGHKS and CDR2 YYEKEE (reference sequence). V lost 4 bases to trimming and J lost 0 bases, with 13 bases between them. This CDR3 is built from 16 residues.

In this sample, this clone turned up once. CDR3 DNA sequence: TGTGCCAGCAAGACAGTTGCGAACACTGAAGCTTTCTTT. This encodes CASKTVANTEAFF. This chain uses TRBV5-4 with TRBJ1-1; tentatively, D is TRBD1 (5 bases). Trimming pared 6 bases from V and 1 base from J, leaving 10 bases between. Looked up from germline, CDR1 is SGHNT and CDR2 is YYREEE (reference sequence). CDR3 length: 13 amino acids.

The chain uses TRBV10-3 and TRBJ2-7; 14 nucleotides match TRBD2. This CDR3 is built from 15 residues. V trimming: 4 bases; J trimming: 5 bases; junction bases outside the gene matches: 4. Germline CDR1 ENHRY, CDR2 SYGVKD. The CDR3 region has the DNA TGTGCCATCAGTGTGGGGACTAGCGGGAGAAACGAGCAGTACTTC. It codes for CAISVGTSGRNEQYF.

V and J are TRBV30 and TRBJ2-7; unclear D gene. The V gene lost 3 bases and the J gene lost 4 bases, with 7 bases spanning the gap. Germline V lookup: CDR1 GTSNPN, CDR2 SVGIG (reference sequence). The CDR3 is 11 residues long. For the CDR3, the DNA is TGTGCCTGGAGAGACGAATACGAGCAGTACTTC. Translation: CAWRDEYEQYF.

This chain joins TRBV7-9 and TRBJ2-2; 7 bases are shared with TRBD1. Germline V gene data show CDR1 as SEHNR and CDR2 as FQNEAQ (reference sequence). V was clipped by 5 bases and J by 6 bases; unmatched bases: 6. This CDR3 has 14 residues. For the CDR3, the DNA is TGTGCCAGCAGCGCCCGACAGGGTCCCGGGGAGCTGTTTTTT. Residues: CASSARQGPGELFF. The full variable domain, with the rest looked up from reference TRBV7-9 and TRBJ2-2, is DTGVSQNPRHKITKRGQNVTFRCDPISEHNRLYWYRQTLGQGPEFLTYFQNEAQLEKSRLLSDRFSAERPKGSFSTLEIQRTEQGDSAMYLCASSARQGPGELFFGEGSRLTVL.

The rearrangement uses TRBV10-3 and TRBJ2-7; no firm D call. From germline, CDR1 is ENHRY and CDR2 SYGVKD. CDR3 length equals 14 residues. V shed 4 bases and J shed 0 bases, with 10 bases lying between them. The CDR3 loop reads CAISGGKISYEQYF. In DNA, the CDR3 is TGTGCCATCAGTGGCGGAAAGATCTCCTACGAGCAGTACTTC.

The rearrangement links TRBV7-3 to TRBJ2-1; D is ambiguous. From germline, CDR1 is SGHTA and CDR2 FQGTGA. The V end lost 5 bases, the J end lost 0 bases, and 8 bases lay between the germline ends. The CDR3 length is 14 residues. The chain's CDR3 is CASSMTTSYNEQFF. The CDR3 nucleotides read TGTGCCAGCAGCATGACGACCTCCTACAATGAGCAGTTCTTC.

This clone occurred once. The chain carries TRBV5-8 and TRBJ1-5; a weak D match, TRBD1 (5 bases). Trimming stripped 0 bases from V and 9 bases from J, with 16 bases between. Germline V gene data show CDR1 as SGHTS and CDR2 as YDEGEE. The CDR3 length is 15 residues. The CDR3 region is CASSLAGTVIRPQHF. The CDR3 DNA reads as TGTGCCAGCAGCTTGGCCGGGACGGTCATACGGCCCCAGCATTTT.

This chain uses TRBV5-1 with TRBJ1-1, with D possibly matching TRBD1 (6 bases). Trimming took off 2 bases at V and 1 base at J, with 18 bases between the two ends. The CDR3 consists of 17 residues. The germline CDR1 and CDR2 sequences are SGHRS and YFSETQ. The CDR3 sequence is CASSLLIRGSGNTEAFF. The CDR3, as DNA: TGCGCCAGCAGCTTACTTATTAGGGGGTCGGGGAACACTGAAGCTTTCTTT.

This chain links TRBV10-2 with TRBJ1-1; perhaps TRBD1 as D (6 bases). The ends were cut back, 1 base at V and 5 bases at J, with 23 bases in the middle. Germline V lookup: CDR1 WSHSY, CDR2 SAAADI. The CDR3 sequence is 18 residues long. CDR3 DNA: TGCGCCAGCAGTGAGTATATAGGAGGAACAGGAGGGGGGACTGAAGCTTTCTTT. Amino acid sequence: CASSEYIGGTGGGTEAFF.

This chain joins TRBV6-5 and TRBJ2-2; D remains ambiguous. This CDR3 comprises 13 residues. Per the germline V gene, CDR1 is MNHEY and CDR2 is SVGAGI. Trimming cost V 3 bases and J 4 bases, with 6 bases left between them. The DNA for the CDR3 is TGTGCCAGCAGTTATGGGGTCACCGGGGAGCTGTTTTTT. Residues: CASSYGVTGELFF.

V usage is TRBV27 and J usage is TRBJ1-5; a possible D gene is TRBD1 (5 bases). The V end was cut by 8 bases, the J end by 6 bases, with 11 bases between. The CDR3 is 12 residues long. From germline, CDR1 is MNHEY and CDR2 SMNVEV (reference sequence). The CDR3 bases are TGTGCCAGCGGGCAGGGAGGTCAGCCCCAGCATTTT. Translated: CASGQGGQPQHF.

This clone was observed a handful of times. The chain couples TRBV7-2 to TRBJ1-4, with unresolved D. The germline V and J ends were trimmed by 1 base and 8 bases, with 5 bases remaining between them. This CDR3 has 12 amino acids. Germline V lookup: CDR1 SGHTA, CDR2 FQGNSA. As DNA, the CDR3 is TGTGCCAGCAGCTTAGTAGGAGAAAAACTGTTTTTT. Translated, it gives CASSLVGEKLFF.

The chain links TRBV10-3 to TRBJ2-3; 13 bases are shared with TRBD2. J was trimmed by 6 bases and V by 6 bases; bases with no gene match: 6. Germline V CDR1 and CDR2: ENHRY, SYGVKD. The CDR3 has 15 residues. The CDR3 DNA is TGTGCCATCAGCGTCAGACTAGCGGGAGGCGATACGCAGTATTTT. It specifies CAISVRLAGGDTQYF.

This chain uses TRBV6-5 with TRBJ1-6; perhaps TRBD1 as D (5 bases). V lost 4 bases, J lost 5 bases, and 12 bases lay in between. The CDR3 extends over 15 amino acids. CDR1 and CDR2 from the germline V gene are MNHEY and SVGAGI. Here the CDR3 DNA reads TGTGCCAGCAGTTGGGGCAGGGCGAATAATTCACCCCTCCACTTT. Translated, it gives CASSWGRANNSPLHF.

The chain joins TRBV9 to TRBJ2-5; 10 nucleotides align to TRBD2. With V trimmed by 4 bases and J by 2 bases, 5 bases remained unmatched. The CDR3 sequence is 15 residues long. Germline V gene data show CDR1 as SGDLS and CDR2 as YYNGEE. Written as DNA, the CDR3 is TGTGCCAGCAGCCTCCGGACTAGCGGTCAAGAGACCCAGTACTTC. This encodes CASSLRTSGQETQYF.

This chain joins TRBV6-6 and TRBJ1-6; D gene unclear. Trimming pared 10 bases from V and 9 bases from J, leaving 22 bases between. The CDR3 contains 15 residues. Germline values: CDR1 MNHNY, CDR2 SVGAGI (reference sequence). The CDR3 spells CATRVQTGVVSPLHF. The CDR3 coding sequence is TGTGCCACCCGTGTACAGACTGGGGTCGTTTCACCCCTCCACTTT.

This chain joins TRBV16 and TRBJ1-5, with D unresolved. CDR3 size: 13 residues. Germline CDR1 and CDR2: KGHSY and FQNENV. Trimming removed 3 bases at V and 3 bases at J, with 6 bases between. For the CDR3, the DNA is TGTGCCAGCAGCCACAACCTCAATCAGCCCCAGCATTTT. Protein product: CASSHNLNQPQHF.

CDR3 nucleotide sequence: TGTGCCAGTAGAGGTAACAGGGTGGAAGAGCAGTACTTC. It translates to CASRGNRVEEQYF. This chain links TRBV19 with TRBJ2-7, with D possibly being TRBD1 (6 bases). Germline assignment: CDR1 LNHDA and CDR2 SQIVND (reference sequence). Trimming shortened V by 6 bases and J by 7 bases, and 16 bases separated the two germline ends. The CDR3 length is 13 residues.

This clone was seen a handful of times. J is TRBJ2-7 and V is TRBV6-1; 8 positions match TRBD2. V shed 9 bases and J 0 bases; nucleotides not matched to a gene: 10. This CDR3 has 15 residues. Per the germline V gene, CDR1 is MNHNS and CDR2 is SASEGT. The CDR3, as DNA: TGTGCCAGTCTAAATCGACTAGCGCACTCCTACGAGCAGTACTTC. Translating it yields CASLNRLAHSYEQYF.

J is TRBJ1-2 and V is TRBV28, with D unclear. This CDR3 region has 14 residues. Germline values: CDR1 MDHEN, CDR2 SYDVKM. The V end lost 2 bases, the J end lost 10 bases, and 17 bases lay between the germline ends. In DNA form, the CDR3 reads TGTGCCAGCAGTTTAGACTGGAGGATCGATGACTACACCTTC. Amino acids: CASSLDWRIDDYTF.

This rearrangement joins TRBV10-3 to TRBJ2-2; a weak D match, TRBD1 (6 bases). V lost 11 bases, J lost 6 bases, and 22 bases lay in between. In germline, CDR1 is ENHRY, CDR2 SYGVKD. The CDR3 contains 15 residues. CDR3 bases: TGTGCCGTACCAAAATCACAGGGTAATTCCGGGGAGCTGTTTTTT. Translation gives CAVPKSQGNSGELFF.

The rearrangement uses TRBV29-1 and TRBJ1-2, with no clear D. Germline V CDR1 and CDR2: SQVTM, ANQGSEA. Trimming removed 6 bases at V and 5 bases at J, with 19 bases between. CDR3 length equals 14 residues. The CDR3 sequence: CSVSTSGVGYGYTF. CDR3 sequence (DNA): TGCAGCGTCTCCACTTCTGGGGTAGGGTATGGCTACACCTTC.

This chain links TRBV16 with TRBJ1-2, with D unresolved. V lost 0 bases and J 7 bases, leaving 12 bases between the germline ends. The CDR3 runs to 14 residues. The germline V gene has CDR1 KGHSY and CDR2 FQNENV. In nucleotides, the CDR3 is TGTGCCAGCAGCCAATCGATAACAGCCGCTGGCTACACCTTC. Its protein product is CASSQSITAAGYTF.

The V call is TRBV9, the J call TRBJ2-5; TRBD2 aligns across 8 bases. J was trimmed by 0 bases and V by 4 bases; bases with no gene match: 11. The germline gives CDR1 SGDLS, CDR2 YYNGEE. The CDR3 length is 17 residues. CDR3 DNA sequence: TGTGCCAGCAGCCCCCGAGGAGGCGGGAGGTACCAAGAGACCCAGTACTTC. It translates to CASSPRGGGRYQETQYF.